This section outlines one T cell receptor beta chain sequence together with its context. Antigen: not known. The germline CDR1 and CDR2 sequences are MNHEY and SMNVEV (reference sequence). The germline V and J ends were trimmed by 6 bases and 5 bases, with 13 bases remaining between them. This CDR3 spans 13 amino acids. This specimen belongs to a study of identifying expanded T cells in peripheral blood. Measured with immunoSEQ multiplex PCR; TCRdb has only the in-frame clones, and not every one. The data contain around 100,000 clones, around 88% of them seen just once; the ten biggest clones take up over 15%. Overall study findings and caveats: Differentially abundant clones: roughly 1.3 between replicates, about 17 at about two weeks, under 25 at four.

Collection occurred without any documented infections or immune events in donors. Sequences were obtained from blood. The TCR comes from a person aged 18-70 years in good health. This chain joins TRBV27 and TRBJ1-2, with unresolved D. CDR3 sequence: CASSPSPEYGYTF. Here the CDR3 DNA reads TGTGCCAGCAGCCCTTCTCCCGAGTATGGCTACACCTTC.